The clone carrying this TCR beta chain was found a few times. Among all donors, each was a healthy Caucasian. The sample belongs to a study of identical twins. Via MiXCR, TCRdb re-called the 5' RACE reads, giving one row per CDR3 protein. The sample holds hundreds of thousands of distinct CDR3 sequences, about 14% seen once. The CDR3 runs to 16 residues. With V trimmed by 5 bases and J by 4 bases, 10 bases remained unmatched. Germline CDR1 reads DFQATT; CDR2 reads SNEGSKA (reference sequence). Input material: memory (CD45RO+) T cells sorted from blood. The chain has TRBV20-1 and TRBJ2-3; the match to TRBD2 covers 12 bases. The source is a woman aged 18-29 years in good health. The CDR3 DNA is TGCAGTGCTCGACCTATCCCTAGCGGGAGGGCAGATACGCAGTATTTT. This translates into CSARPIPSGRADTQYF.